Listed here are 9 T cell receptor beta chains from one sample, sequenced in a study of identical twins. TCRdb independently ran MiXCR on the 5' RACE reads; one entry per CDR3 protein. There are roughly 570,000 distinct CDR3 sequences in the sample; more than 9% occur only once, and approximately 3% lies in the top ten. The data were also submitted as part of a second study, on yellow fever vaccine responses in identical twins.

Sequencing was carried out using PBMCs. All receptors come from a woman in her late teens or twenties in good health.

In its sample, this clonotype was seen a few times. CDR3 protein: CASSPYLDSKNIQYF. CDR3 coding DNA: TGTGCCAGCAGTCCTTACCTCGACAGCAAAAACATTCAGTACTTC. The chain couples TRBV6-1 to TRBJ2-4, with a weak D call TRBD1 (5 bases). CDR3 length: 15 residues. Germline V gives CDR1 MNHNS, CDR2 SASEGT. V lost 5 bases to trimming and J lost 3 bases, with 14 bases between them.

This clonotype turned up a few times. The V gene is TRBV29-1, the J gene TRBJ2-7; 10 bases align to TRBD1. The length of the CDR3 is 12 residues. Germline CDR1 SQVTM, CDR2 ANQGSEA. The J segment lost 4 bases and the V segment lost 7 bases, leaving 4 bases of the junction unmatched. CDR3 nucleotides: TGCAGCGCCGGGACAGGGGAATACGAGCAGTACTTC. It is translated as CSAGTGEYEQYF.

V and J are TRBV7-6 and TRBJ2-1; 7 bases are a match to TRBD1. Germline V lookup: CDR1 SGHVS, CDR2 FNYEAQ. The CDR3 runs to 16 residues. The trim removed 5 bases at V and 6 bases at J, leaving 13 bases unmatched. In DNA form, the CDR3 reads TGTGCCAGCAGCCGCGAAGGGACAGTAAGCGGCAATGAGCAGTTCTTC. It specifies CASSREGTVSGNEQFF.

This clonotype came up a few times. The V gene is TRBV6-5, the J gene TRBJ2-4; 7 bases line up with TRBD1. There are 17 residues in the CDR3. V trimming: 4 bases; J trimming: 0 bases; junction bases outside the gene matches: 9. Germline CDR1 reads MNHEY; CDR2 reads SVGAGI. The CDR3 protein is CASSSGQTKLAKNIQYF. The CDR3 DNA sequence: TGTGCCAGCAGTTCGGGACAGACCAAACTAGCCAAAAACATTCAGTACTTC.

The chain uses TRBV3-1 and TRBJ2-3, with unresolved D. Germline V gene data show CDR1 as LGHDT and CDR2 as YNNKEL (reference sequence). The CDR3 has 17 amino acids. The ends were cut back, 2 bases at V and 0 bases at J, with 15 bases in the middle. The CDR3 coding sequence is TGTGCCAGCAGCCAACAGGCACTGAGCCCTAGCACAGATACGCAGTATTTT. As protein: CASSQQALSPSTDTQYF.

In its sample, this clonotype was seen a few times. This chain connects TRBV12-3 or TRBV12-4 to TRBJ2-1; D uncertain. The V gene lost 6 bases and the J gene lost 5 bases, with 17 bases spanning the gap. CDR3 size: 15 residues. The CDR3 sequence is CASSLSISRNNEQFF. CDR3 nucleotide sequence: TGTGCCAGCAGCTTAAGTATATCTAGGAACAATGAGCAGTTCTTC.

This clonotype was counted only a few times. J is TRBJ2-7 and V is TRBV18; D is undetermined. Germline V CDR1 and CDR2: KGHSH, LQKENI. This CDR3 comprises 12 residues. Trimming took 1 base from V and 4 from J, leaving 5 bases between them. CDR3 in amino acids: CASSPRIYEQYF. In nucleotides, the CDR3 is TGTGCCAGCTCACCACGCATATACGAGCAGTACTTC.

This clonotype was picked up many times. The gene calls are TRBV5-1 and TRBJ2-3; 8 positions match TRBD2. Germline CDR1 and CDR2: SGHRS and YFSETQ. The V segment lost 2 bases and the J segment 3 bases; nucleotides outside the gene matches: 2. The CDR3 totals 14 residues. For the CDR3, the DNA is TGCGCCAGCAGCTTTGGCGGGAGGACAGATACGCAGTATTTT. It yields the protein CASSFGGRTDTQYF.

The chain combines TRBV3-1 with TRBJ2-7; TRBD1 agrees at 9 bases. Germline CDR1 is LGHDT and CDR2 is YNNKEL (reference sequence). V lost 6 bases to trimming and J lost 2 bases; unmatched junction nucleotides: 20. CDR3 length: 19 amino acids. CDR3: CASRSSRSSPGQGTYEQYF. CDR3 sequence (DNA): TGTGCCAGCAGGTCAAGTAGGAGCTCCCCGGGACAGGGAACCTACGAGCAGTACTTC.